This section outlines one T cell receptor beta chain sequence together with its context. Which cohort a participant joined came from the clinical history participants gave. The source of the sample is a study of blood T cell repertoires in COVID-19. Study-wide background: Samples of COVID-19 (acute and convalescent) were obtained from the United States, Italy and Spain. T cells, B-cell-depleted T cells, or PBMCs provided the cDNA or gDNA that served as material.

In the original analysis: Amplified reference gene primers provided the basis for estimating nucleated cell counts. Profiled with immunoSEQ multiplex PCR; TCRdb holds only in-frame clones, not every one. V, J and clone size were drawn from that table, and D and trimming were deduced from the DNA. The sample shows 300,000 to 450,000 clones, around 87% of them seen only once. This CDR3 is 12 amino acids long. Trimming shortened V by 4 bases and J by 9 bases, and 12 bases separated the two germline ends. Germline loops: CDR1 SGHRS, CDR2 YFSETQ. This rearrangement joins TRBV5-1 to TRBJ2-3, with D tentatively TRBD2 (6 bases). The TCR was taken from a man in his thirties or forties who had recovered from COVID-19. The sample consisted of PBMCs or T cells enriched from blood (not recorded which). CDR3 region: CASSRGKGTQYF. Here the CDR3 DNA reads TGCGCCAGCAGCCGGGGGAAGGGGACGCAGTATTTT.